Listed below are T cell receptor beta chains from one sample, sequenced in a study of T cell repertoires in cytomegalovirus infection. The antigens of these receptors remain unknown. TCRdb independently ran MiXCR on the reads; one entry per CDR3 protein. The profile shows about 270,000 distinct CDR3 sequences, around 20% of them singletons. Material: cultured PBMCs, obtained from culture after CMV antigen stimulation. All receptors derive from a human donor in good health (CMV status not recorded). Some clones in this sample may be carry-over from other donors' samples. The CDR3 runs from the conserved cysteine through the conserved F or W. A D gene is named only where the DNA matches it firmly. Size is omitted from some rows. Given values are once, few, many or a class for expanded clones.

cdr3_aa,cdr3_nt,clone_size,cdr3_length,j_call,v_call,d_call
CASSYEGWETQYF,TGTGCCAGCAGTTACGAGGGTTGGGAGACCCAGTACTTC,few,13,TRBJ2-5,TRBV6-2/TRBV6-3,NA
CASSQERGFLGQFF,TGTGCCAGCAGCCAAGAAAGGGGTTTCCTCGGGCAGTTCTTC,NA,14,TRBJ2-1,TRBV3-1,NA
CSVEYSRAVSAYF,TGCAGCGTTGAATACTCCCGGGCCGTAAGTGCGTATTTT,NA,13,TRBJ2-3,TRBV29-1,NA
CASSLRGQGPNTEAFF,TGTGCCAGCAGCTTGCGTGGACAGGGACCGAACACTGAAGCTTTCTTT,NA,16,TRBJ1-1,TRBV7-6,TRBD1
CASSYQWASGSLYEQYF,TGTGCCAGCAGTTACCAGTGGGCTAGCGGAAGCCTCTACGAGCAGTACTTC,NA,17,TRBJ2-7,TRBV6-2/TRBV6-3,TRBD2
CASSLPRDSQTGELFF,TGTGCCAGCAGTTTGCCCCGGGATAGCCAAACCGGGGAGCTGTTTTTT,few,16,TRBJ2-2,TRBV12-3/TRBV12-4,NA
CASSSPTGPGRTDTQYF,TGTGCCAGCAGCTCCCCTACCGGGCCCGGGCGCACAGATACGCAGTATTTT,NA,17,TRBJ2-3,TRBV5-4,NA
CASSFNTMNTEAFF,TGTGCCAGCAGCTTTAACACCATGAACACTGAAGCTTTCTTT,few,14,TRBJ1-1,TRBV5-6,NA
CASRLGPGVEETQYF,TGTGCCAGCAGACTAGGTCCCGGGGTCGAAGAGACCCAGTACTTC,few,15,TRBJ2-5,TRBV7-2,NA
CASSSQGQGGYEQYF,TGTGCCAGCAGCTCCCAGGGACAGGGTGGCTACGAGCAGTACTTC,many,15,TRBJ2-7,TRBV7-6,TRBD1
CASSPRGWPGGNEQFF,TGTGCCAGCAGTCCCAGGGGTTGGCCAGGGGGAAATGAGCAGTTCTTC,few,16,TRBJ2-1,TRBV28,TRBD1
CAGNKRLSTDTQYF,TGTGCGGGGAACAAGCGGCTGAGCACAGATACGCAGTATTTT,few,14,TRBJ2-3,TRBV28,NA
CASSLDRGVYEQYF,TGTGCCAGCAGCCTGGACAGGGGAGTTTACGAGCAGTACTTC,few,14,TRBJ2-7,TRBV12-3/TRBV12-4,TRBD1
CASTPGGSNQPQHF,TGTGCCAGCACTCCGGGAGGGAGCAATCAGCCCCAGCATTTT,few,14,TRBJ1-5,TRBV6-2/TRBV6-3,NA
CARPGDRGLGYTF,TGTGCCAGACCCGGGGACAGGGGGCTTGGCTACACCTTC,few,13,TRBJ1-2,TRBV27,TRBD1
CASSFGQANTGELFF,TGTGCCAGCAGTTTCGGTCAGGCGAACACCGGGGAGCTGTTTTTT,NA,15,TRBJ2-2,TRBV12-3/TRBV12-4,NA
CASSLLAGASYNEQFF,TGTGCCAGCAGCTTGCTAGCGGGAGCTTCCTACAATGAGCAGTTCTTC,few,16,TRBJ2-1,TRBV5-6,TRBD2
CASSPKQGAFQETQYF,TGTGCCAGCAGCCCAAAACAGGGGGCGTTTCAAGAGACCCAGTACTTC,many,16,TRBJ2-5,TRBV7-9,TRBD1
CASSQDPGQLTDTQYF,TGCGCCAGCAGCCAAGACCCGGGACAGCTCACAGATACGCAGTATTTT,few,16,TRBJ2-3,TRBV4-1,TRBD1
CASSLELASLEQYF,TGTGCCAGCAGCTTAGAACTAGCTTCCCTCGAGCAGTACTTC,few,14,TRBJ2-7,TRBV7-6,NA
CASTSSQGAAYNEQFF,TGTGCCAGCACCTCCTCCCAGGGGGCCGCATACAATGAGCAGTTCTTC,many,16,TRBJ2-1,TRBV6-2/TRBV6-3,TRBD1
CASSSHGTGQYEQYF,TGTGCCAGCAGTTCACACGGGACAGGACAATACGAGCAGTACTTC,few,15,TRBJ2-7,TRBV28,TRBD1
CASSFQRGSKAFF,TGCGCCAGCAGCTTCCAGCGGGGTAGTAAAGCTTTCTTT,few,13,TRBJ1-1,TRBV5-1,NA
CASSLSRRDETQYF,TGCGCCAGCAGCTTGTCCCGTCGGGATGAGACCCAGTACTTC,NA,14,TRBJ2-5,TRBV5-1,NA
CASSFVKFNRVNTEAFF,TGTGCCAGCAGCTTTGTAAAGTTTAATAGGGTGAACACTGAAGCTTTCTTT,NA,17,TRBJ1-1,TRBV5-6,NA
CATSRDTGLGMDGYTF,TGTGCCACCAGCAGAGATACGGGACTAGGGATGGATGGCTACACCTTC,NA,16,TRBJ1-2,TRBV15,NA